Sequencing of this T cell receptor beta chain was carried out in a study of blood T cell repertoires in COVID-19. On the study more broadly: The origin of the acute and convalescent COVID-19 samples was the United States, Italy and Spain. The cDNA or gDNA used as material had been derived from T cells, B-cell-depleted T cells, or PBMCs.

The CDR3 contains 16 residues. The germline CDR1 and CDR2 sequences are SGHNT and YYREEE (reference sequence). After removal of 3 bases from V and 9 bases from J, the junction contained 15 bases not matched to a gene. Clones were read by immunoSEQ multiplex PCR, and TCRdb kept only the in-frame ones, dropping some. The sample lists fewer than 350,000 clones; 81% were seen once. Sequencing used peripheral blood. The chain recombines TRBV5-4 with TRBJ2-5; 9 nucleotides agree with TRBD2. The origin of this receptor is an older woman with active or convalescent COVID-19. Written as DNA, the CDR3 is TGTGCCAGCAGCTACCCCGGGACTAGCAATATCGGGGCCCAGTACTTC. As protein: CASSYPGTSNIGAQYF.